This entry describes one T cell receptor (beta chain). This record belongs to a study of T cell changes during pregnancy in multiple sclerosis. Repertoires were generated with immunoSEQ multiplex PCR, while TCRdb's copy carries only in-frame clones and drops some. The table records 67,000 or so clones, approximately 92% of them present only once. The sample in question was CD8+ T cells from peripheral blood mononuclear cells, obtained in the third trimester of pregnancy. The source of this sequence is a female donor in good health, enrolled as a control in a pregnancy study.

CDR3 nucleotides: TGTGCCAGCAAGGCGGGGAACACTGAAGCTTTCTTT. Protein product: CASKAGNTEAFF. The chain joins TRBV27 to TRBJ1-1; D is ambiguous. V was cut by 7 bases and J by 1 base, with 7 bases left in between. Germline lookup yields CDR1 MNHEY and CDR2 SMNVEV (reference sequence). The CDR3 loop spans 12 amino acids.